These 17 T cell receptor beta chains share one sample of origin, sequenced in a study of regulatory T cells in long-lasting Graves disease. Combining iRepertoire HTBI primers with Arm-PCR of CDR3 regions, the authors built TCR beta libraries. TCRdb itself ran the multiplex PCR reads through MiXCR, one entry per CDR3 protein. The table records 360,000 or so distinct CDR3 sequences, around 23% of them present only once. The time point denotes: persistent/refractory GD, antithyroid drugs over 5 years with positive TRAb. Generation of the TCR library employed RNA extracted from PBMCs. Sequencing used peripheral blood mononuclear cells (PBMCs), obtained when the disease was refractory, from a patient treated with antithyroid drugs. These receptors came from a woman in her 40s with Graves disease.

The V call is TRBV18, the J call TRBJ1-1; D unresolved. Trimming removed 2 bases at V and 3 bases at J, with 7 bases between. The germline V gene has CDR1 KGHSH and CDR2 LQKENI. CDR3 length: 13 amino acids. CDR3 DNA sequence: TGTGCCAGCTCACCAATCCAGGACACTGAAGCTTTCTTT. Its protein is CASSPIQDTEAFF.

Turning to this clonotype: A much larger clone differs from this one at a single base, so this may be a read error. This CDR3 is missing its conserved last phenylalanine or tryptophan, likely due to a read error. This sequence joins TRBV6-1 and TRBJ2-5; possibly TRBD2 for D (5 bases). V gave up 0 bases and J gave up 7 bases, with 12 bases separating them. The CDR3 loop spans 14 amino acids. Germline V gene data show CDR1 as MNHNS and CDR2 as SASEGT. As DNA, the CDR3 is TGTGCCAGCAGTGAAGCGGCGCTAGCCTGGACCCAGTACCTC. It encodes CASSEAALAWTQYL.

In the case of this clonotype: A much larger clone sits a single nucleotide away, making a read error possible. The chain links TRBV6-9 to TRBJ2-7; no firm D call. The germline CDR1 and CDR2 sequences are MNHGY and SVAAGI. The CDR3 totals 14 residues. V lost 4 bases and J lost 2, with 12 bases in between. The CDR3 region has the DNA TGTGCCAGCAGTTGTCTCGGCAGGACCTACGAGCAGTACTTC. Amino acid sequence: CASSCLGRTYEQYF.

This clonotype was counted at least ten times. The chain combines TRBV5-1 with TRBJ2-7; 13 bases map to TRBD2. V lost 4 bases and J lost 6; bases outside the gene matches: 7. This CDR3 spans 15 amino acids. Germline CDR1 SGHRS, CDR2 YFSETQ. The CDR3 loop reads CASSPWTSGSGEQYF. The DNA for the CDR3 is TGCGCCAGCAGCCCCTGGACTAGCGGGAGTGGCGAGCAGTACTTC.

This clonotype was seen more than once but under ten times. The chain recombines TRBV18 with TRBJ1-1, with 7 nucleotides matching TRBD1. With 4 bases clipped from V and 3 bases from J, the junction kept 5 bases outside the gene matches. The germline V gene encodes CDR1 KGHSH and CDR2 LQKENI. This CDR3 spans 14 amino acids. CDR3 nucleotide sequence: TGTGCCAGCTCACTACGACAGGGCGACACTGAAGCTTTCTTT. It is translated as CASSLRQGDTEAFF.

This clonotype has a handful of counts. The chain carries TRBV6-1 and TRBJ2-7; D perhaps matches TRBD2 (6 bases). The germline CDR1 and CDR2 sequences are MNHNS and SASEGT. With 5 bases removed from V and 6 bases from J, the gap between germline ends came to 11 bases. This CDR3 is 12 amino acids long. CDR3 sequence (DNA): TGTGCCAGCAGTACACGGAGGGGCGAGCAGTACTTC. This sequence encodes CASSTRRGEQYF.

This clonotype was counted between two and nine times. This chain links TRBV10-3 with TRBJ2-7; weak D call: TRBD2 (6 bases). Germline V gene lookup returns CDR1 ENHRY and CDR2 SYGVKD. The length of the CDR3 is 13 residues. The V gene lost 6 bases and the J gene lost 3 bases, with 12 bases spanning the gap. This CDR3 is CAIREGGNYEQYF. CDR3 DNA sequence: TGTGCCATCAGGGAGGGCGGAAACTACGAGCAGTACTTC.

V and J are TRBV20-1 and TRBJ1-1, with a weak D call TRBD1 (6 bases). The CDR3 sequence is 12 residues long. CDR1 and CDR2 from the germline V gene are DFQATT and SNEGSKA (reference sequence). The V end was cut by 5 bases, the J end by 4 bases, with 11 bases between. CDR3 sequence: CSAQGLPTEAFF. Here the CDR3 DNA reads TGCAGTGCTCAGGGGTTACCCACTGAAGCTTTCTTT.

This clonotype has only a few counts. V and J are TRBV5-1 and TRBJ2-7; 9 positions match TRBD2. Germline V CDR1 and CDR2: SGHRS, YFSETQ. The CDR3 contains 14 residues. The J segment lost 6 bases and the V segment lost 2 bases, leaving 6 bases of the junction unmatched. CDR3 nucleotides: TGCGCCAGCAGCTTTATCGGGACTAGCCCCGAGCAGTACTTC. This gives the protein CASSFIGTSPEQYF.

This clonotype was observed at least ten times. V usage is TRBV28 and J usage is TRBJ1-1; D uncertain. CDR1 is MDHEN, CDR2 SYDVKM, per germline. Trimming removed 3 bases at V and 4 bases at J, with 21 bases between. CDR3 length equals 17 residues. CDR3 nucleotide sequence: TGTGCCAGCAGTTTTTCCGGGTTTAGGCCTGGTAGCACTGAAGCTTTCTTT. Translating it yields CASSFSGFRPGSTEAFF.

This clonotype was recorded a few times. CDR3 nucleotides: TGTGCCAGCAGCCTAAGCGGGAGCCACAGACTACTAGCCAAAAACATTCAGTACTTC. Encoded protein: CASSLSGSHRLLAKNIQYF. This chain links TRBV12-3 or TRBV12-4 with TRBJ2-4, with TRBD2 matching 8 bases. Losses at the gene ends were 6 bases for V and 0 bases for J; bases not matched to a gene: 16. The CDR3 loop spans 19 amino acids.

This clonotype was observed many times. This sequence joins TRBV6-5 and TRBJ2-7; tentative D call: TRBD2 (5 bases). Germline CDR1 is MNHEY and CDR2 is SVGAGI. V shed 3 bases and J shed 5 bases, with 11 bases lying between them. This CDR3 is 13 amino acids long. CDR3 sequence reads: CASSYVRGNEQYF. CDR3 DNA sequence: TGTGCCAGCAGTTATGTCCGGGGTAACGAGCAGTACTTC.

This chain joins TRBV5-1 and TRBJ2-3; 9 positions agree with TRBD2. From germline, CDR1 is SGHRS and CDR2 YFSETQ. The CDR3 totals 18 residues. With 3 bases clipped from V and 2 bases from J, the junction kept 13 bases outside the gene matches. The DNA for the CDR3 is TGCGCCAGCAGCTCCCGGGTTAGCGGGAGCGGGTTCACAGATACGCAGTATTTT. It encodes CASSSRVSGSGFTDTQYF.

CDR3 sequence reads: CASSQGLWGANEKLFF. DNA for the CDR3: TGTGCCAGCAGCCAAGGTCTGTGGGGTGCTAATGAAAAACTGTTTTTT. J is TRBJ1-4 and V is TRBV3-1, with D unclear. This CDR3 has 16 residues. Germline lookup yields CDR1 LGHDT and CDR2 YNNKEL (reference sequence). The V and J ends lost 1 base and 3 bases respectively, with 12 bases between them.

J is TRBJ1-3 and V is TRBV6-5, with D uncertain. Looked up from germline, CDR1 is MNHEY and CDR2 is SVGAGI. The CDR3 has 15 amino acids. V was pared by 0 bases and J by 0 bases, with 6 bases between. In nucleotides, the CDR3 is TGTGCCAGCAGTTACTCCGCTTTCTCTGGAAACACCATATATTTT. Its translation is CASSYSAFSGNTIYF.

This clonotype has ten or more counts. The CDR3 nucleotides read TGTGCCAGCAGCCCCCATCCAGGATCCTACGAGCAGTACTTC. This gives the protein CASSPHPGSYEQYF. The chain combines TRBV7-2 with TRBJ2-7; D unclear. From germline, CDR1 is SGHTA and CDR2 FQGNSA. V shed 5 bases and J shed 1 base, with 12 bases lying between them. The CDR3 runs 14 residues.

The chain has TRBV28 and TRBJ2-1; 7 positions agree with TRBD2. The germline gives CDR1 MDHEN, CDR2 SYDVKM. The CDR3 length is 17 residues. J gave up 1 base and V 6 bases, and 12 bases lay outside the gene matches. The CDR3, as DNA: TGTGCCAGCAGCACCCCCTGGGACGGGAGGTCCTACAATGAGCAGTTCTTC. As protein: CASSTPWDGRSYNEQFF.